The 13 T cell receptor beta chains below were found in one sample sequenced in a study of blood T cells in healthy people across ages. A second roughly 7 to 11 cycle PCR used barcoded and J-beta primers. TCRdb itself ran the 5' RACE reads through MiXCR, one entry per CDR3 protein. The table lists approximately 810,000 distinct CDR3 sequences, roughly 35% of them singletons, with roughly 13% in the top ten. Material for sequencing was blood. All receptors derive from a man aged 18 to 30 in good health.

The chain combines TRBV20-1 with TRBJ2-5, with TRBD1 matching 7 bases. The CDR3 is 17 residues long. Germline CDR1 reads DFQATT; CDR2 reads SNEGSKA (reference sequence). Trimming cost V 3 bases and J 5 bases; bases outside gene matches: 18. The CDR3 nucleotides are TGCAGTGCTAGGACCCATCTACAGGGTACAGGGGAGGAGACCCAGTACTTC. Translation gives CSARTHLQGTGEETQYF.

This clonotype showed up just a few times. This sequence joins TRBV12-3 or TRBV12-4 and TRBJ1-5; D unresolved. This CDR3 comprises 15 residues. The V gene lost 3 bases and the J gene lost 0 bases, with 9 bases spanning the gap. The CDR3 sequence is CASSFAGDSNQPQHF. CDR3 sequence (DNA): TGTGCCAGCAGTTTCGCCGGGGATAGCAATCAGCCCCAGCATTTT.

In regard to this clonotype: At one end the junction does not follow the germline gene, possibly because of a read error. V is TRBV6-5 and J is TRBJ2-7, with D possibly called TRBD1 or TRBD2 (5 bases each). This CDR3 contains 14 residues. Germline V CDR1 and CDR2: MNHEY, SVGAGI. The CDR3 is CARSYGAGGYEQYF. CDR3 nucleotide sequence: TGTGCCAGAAGTTATGGAGCTGGGGGCTACGAGCAGTACTTC.

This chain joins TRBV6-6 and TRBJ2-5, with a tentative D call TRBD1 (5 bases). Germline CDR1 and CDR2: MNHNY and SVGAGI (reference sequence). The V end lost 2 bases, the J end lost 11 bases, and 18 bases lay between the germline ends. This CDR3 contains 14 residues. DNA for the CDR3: TGTGCCAGCAGTTACGGGGCTGCCTACAATGAGCAGTACTTC. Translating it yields CASSYGAAYNEQYF.

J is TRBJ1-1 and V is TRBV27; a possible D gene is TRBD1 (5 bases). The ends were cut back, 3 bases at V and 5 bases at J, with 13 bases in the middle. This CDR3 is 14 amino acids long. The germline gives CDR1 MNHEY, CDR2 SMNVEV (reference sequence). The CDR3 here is CASSFDGARTEAFF. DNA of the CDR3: TGTGCCAGCAGTTTCGATGGGGCTCGAACTGAAGCTTTCTTT.

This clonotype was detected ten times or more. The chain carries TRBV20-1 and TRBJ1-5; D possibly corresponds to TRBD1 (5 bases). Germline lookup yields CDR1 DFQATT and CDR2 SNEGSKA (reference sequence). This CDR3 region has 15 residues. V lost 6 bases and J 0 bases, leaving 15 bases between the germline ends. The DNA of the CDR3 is TGCAGTGCCACCGCGCCGGGGCTTAGCAATCAGCCCCAGCATTTT. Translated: CSATAPGLSNQPQHF.

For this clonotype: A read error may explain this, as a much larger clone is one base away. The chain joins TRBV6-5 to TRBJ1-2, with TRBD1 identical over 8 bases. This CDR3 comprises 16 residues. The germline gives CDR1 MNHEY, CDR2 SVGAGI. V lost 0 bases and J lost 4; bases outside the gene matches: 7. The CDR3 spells CASSYSGQGLCYGYTF. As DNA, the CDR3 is TGTGCCAGCAGTTACTCAGGACAGGGTTTATGCTATGGCTACACCTTC.

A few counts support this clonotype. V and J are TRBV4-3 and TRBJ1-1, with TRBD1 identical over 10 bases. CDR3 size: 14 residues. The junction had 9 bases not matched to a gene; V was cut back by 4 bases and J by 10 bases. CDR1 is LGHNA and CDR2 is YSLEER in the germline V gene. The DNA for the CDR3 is TGCGCCAGCAGCCCCAGGGACAGGGGCTTCCCAGCTTTCTTT. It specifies CASSPRDRGFPAFF.

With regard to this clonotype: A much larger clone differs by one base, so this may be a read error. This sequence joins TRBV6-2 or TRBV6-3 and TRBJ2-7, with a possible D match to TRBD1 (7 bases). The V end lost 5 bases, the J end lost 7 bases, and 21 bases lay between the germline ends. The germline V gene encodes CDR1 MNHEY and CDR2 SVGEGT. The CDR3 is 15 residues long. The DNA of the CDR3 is TGTGCCAGCAGTCACAGGGGAGGTTCCTACAATGAGCAGTACTTC. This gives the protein CASSHRGGSYNEQYF.

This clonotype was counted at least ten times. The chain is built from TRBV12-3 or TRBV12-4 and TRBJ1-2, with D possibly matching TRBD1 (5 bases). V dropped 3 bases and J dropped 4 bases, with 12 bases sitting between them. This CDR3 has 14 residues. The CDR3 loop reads CASSFSRGGYGYTF. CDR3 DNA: TGTGCCAGCAGTTTCTCGCGGGGCGGCTATGGCTACACCTTC.

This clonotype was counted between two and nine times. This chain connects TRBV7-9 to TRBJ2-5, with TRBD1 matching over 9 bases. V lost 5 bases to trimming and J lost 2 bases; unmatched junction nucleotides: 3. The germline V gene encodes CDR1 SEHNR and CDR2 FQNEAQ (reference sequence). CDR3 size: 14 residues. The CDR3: CASSQQGAQETQYF. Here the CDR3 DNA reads TGTGCCAGCAGCCAACAGGGGGCTCAAGAGACCCAGTACTTC.

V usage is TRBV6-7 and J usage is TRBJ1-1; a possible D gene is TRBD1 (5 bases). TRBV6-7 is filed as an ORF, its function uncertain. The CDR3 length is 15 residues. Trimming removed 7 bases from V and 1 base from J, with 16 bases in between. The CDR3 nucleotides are TGTGCCAGCAACTCGCAGGCAGGGAGGAACACTGAAGCTTTCTTT. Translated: CASNSQAGRNTEAFF.

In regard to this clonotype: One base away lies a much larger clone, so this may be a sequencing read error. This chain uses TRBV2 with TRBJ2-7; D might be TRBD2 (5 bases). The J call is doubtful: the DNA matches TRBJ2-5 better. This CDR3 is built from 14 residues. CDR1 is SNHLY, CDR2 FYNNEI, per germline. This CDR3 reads CASSEDPLGPTQYF. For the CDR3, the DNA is TGTGCCAGCAGTGAGGACCCACTAGGTCCGACCCAGTACTTC.